Reported below is one TCR beta chain. The antigen is unknown. Template for every sorted-subset replicate PCR totaled about 0.2 ug DNA, roughly 30,000 T cell genomes. The protocol was immunoSEQ multiplex PCR, while the TCRdb copy is restricted to in-frame clones and leaves out a portion. The sample holds around 2.5 million clones, 80% to 95% seen once. These data belong to a study of shared clonotypes between healthy human individuals. The study, taken as a whole, reports: It was the non-shared clonotypes that had lower generation probabilities than clonotypes shared by all four donors.

There are 17 residues in the CDR3. The germline V gene has CDR1 SEHNR and CDR2 FQNEAQ (reference sequence). V lost 3 bases and J 7 bases, leaving 21 bases between the germline ends. Donors included only healthy HIV-negative adults lacking recent acute infections or vaccinations. Source material: naive CD4+ T cells from PBMCs. Subset denoted: CD45RA+ positively selected. The source of this sequence is a man aged 18 to 29 in good health. Some clones in this sample may be carry-over from other donors' samples. The rearrangement uses TRBV7-9 and TRBJ1-4; D call uncertain. The CDR3, as DNA: TGTGCCAGCAGCTTTCGCATCGACATCACTGCTACTGAAAAACTGTTTTTT. Translation: CASSFRIDITATEKLFF.